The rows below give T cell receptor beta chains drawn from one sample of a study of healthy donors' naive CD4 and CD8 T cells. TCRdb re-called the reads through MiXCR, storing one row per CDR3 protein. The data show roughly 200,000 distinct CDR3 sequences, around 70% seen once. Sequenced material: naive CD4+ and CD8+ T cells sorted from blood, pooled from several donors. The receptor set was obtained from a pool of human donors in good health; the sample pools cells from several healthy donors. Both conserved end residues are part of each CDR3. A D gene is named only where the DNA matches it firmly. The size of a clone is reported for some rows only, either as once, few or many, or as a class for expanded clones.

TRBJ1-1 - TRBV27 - CASSPGMNTEAFF TGTGCCAGCAGTCCGGGAATGAACACTGAAGCTTTCTTT
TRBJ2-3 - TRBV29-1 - CSGGEQGRPQYF TGCAGCGGTGGGGAGCAGGGGAGACCGCAGTATTTT
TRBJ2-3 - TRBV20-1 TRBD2 CSARAPSGISTDTQYF TGCAGTGCTAGAGCGCCTAGCGGGATAAGTACAGATACGCAGTATTTT
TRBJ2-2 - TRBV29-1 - CSVVWSGELFF TGCAGCGTCGTCTGGTCCGGGGAGCTGTTTTTT
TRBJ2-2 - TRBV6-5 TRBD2 CASSYLGTSGPGGELFF TGTGCCAGCAGTTACTTAGGGACTAGCGGGCCCGGCGGGGAGCTGTTTTTT
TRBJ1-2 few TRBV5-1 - CASSLSRLGGDSNYGYTF TGCGCCAGCAGCTTGAGTAGGTTGGGGGGAGACTCCAACTATGGCTACACCTTC
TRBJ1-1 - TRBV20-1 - CSALRGWSFEAFF TGCAGTGCTCTCCGGGGTTGGTCCTTTGAAGCTTTCTTT
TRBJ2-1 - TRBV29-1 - CSVPGAYNEQFF TGCAGCGTTCCGGGAGCCTACAATGAGCAGTTCTTC
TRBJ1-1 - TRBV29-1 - CSVPGPANPEAFF TGCAGCGTTCCTGGGCCGGCAAATCCTGAAGCTTTCTTT
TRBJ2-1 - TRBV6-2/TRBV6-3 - CASSRDGGYNEQFF TGTGCCAGCAGCCGAGACGGGGGTTACAATGAGCAGTTCTTC
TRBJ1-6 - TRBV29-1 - CSVEKLDGNLSPLHF TGCAGCGTTGAAAAATTGGACGGAAACCTTTCACCCCTCCACTTT
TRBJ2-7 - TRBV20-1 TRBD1 CSAARQGPTYEQYF TGCAGTGCCGCCCGACAGGGTCCTACCTACGAGCAGTACTTC
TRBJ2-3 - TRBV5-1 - CASSLQVSRTDTQYF TGCGCCAGCAGCTTGCAGGTGTCGAGAACAGATACGCAGTATTTT
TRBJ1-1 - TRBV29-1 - CSVLVDTEAFF TGCAGCGTTCTGGTGGACACTGAAGCTTTCTTT
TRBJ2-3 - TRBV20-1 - CSAIRGRTDTQYF TGCAGTGCTATCCGCGGGCGCACAGATACGCAGTATTTT
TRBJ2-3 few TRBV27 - CATLRADTQYF TGTGCCACCCTACGTGCAGATACGCAGTATTTT
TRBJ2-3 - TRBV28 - CASRTGGSGTDTQYF TGTGCCAGCAGAACTGGGGGGTCCGGCACAGATACGCAGTATTTT
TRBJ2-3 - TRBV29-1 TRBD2 CSVALAGGTDTQYF TGCAGCGTGGCCCTAGCGGGAGGTACAGATACGCAGTATTTT
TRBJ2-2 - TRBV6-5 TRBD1 CASRPGTAANTGELFF TGTGCCAGCAGACCCGGGACAGCCGCGAACACCGGGGAGCTGTTTTTT
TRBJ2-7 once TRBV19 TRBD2 CASSTAGGPSEQYF TGTGCCAGTAGTACGGCGGGAGGGCCGAGCGAGCAGTACTTC
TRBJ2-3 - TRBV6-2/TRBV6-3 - CASSYSKGSTDTQYF TGTGCCAGCAGTTACTCGAAGGGGAGCACAGATACGCAGTATTTT
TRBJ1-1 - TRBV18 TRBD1 CASSPTTGGANTEAFF TGTGCCAGCTCACCAACCACAGGGGGCGCGAACACTGAAGCTTTCTTT
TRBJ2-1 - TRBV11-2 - CASNGRGGSSYNEQFF TGTGCCAGCAACGGACGAGGAGGGAGCTCCTACAATGAGCAGTTCTTC
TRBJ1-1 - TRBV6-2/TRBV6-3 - CASAGQMNTEAFF TGTGCCAGCGCCGGCCAGATGAACACTGAAGCTTTCTTT
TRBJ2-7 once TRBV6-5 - CASKGYEQYF TGTGCCAGCAAGGGCTACGAGCAGTACTTC
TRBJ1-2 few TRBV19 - CASSTQPGAYNGYTF TGTGCCAGTAGTACCCAACCAGGGGCATATAATGGCTACACCTTC
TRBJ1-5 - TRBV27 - CASGPANQPQHF TGTGCCAGCGGCCCCGCCAATCAGCCCCAGCATTTT
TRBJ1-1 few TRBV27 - CASSLGPERWDTEAFF TGTGCCAGCAGTTTAGGGCCCGAACGATGGGACACTGAAGCTTTCTTT
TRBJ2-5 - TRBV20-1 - CSAILQETQYF TGCAGTGCTATTCTCCAAGAGACCCAGTACTTC